The source of this T cell receptor (beta chain) is a study of cytomegalovirus exposure and HLA in healthy donors. The CDR3 sequence is 15 residues long. Germline CDR1 reads SEHNR; CDR2 reads FQNEAQ (reference sequence). As regards this clone: The junction does not match germline at one end; this may be a read error.

The PCR had 60 Vbeta and 13 Jbeta primers. Repertoires were generated with immunoSEQ multiplex PCR, while TCRdb's copy carries only in-frame clones and drops some. Of nearly 110,000 clones in the sample, around 82% are singletons; the top ten hold about 1.5%. This receptor was taken from a man in his fifties in good health and CMV-seronegative. What was sequenced was PBMCs. The rearrangement joins TRBV7-9 to TRBJ2-5; the match to TRBD1 covers 9 bases. The CDR3 region is CSSSSGQGWGETQYF. The CDR3, as DNA: TGTTCCAGCAGCTCGGGACAGGGATGGGGAGAGACCCAGTACTTC.